Shown below are 29 T cell receptor beta chains from a single sample sequenced in a study of T cell responses to AZD1222 COVID-19 vaccine. Profiling relied on immunoSEQ multiplex PCR, and the TCRdb table lists in-frame clones only, not all of them. The sample holds about 150,000 clones, roughly 84% seen once. Sample: peripheral blood, taken on day 0 of AZD1222 vaccination. The receptors come from an adult in good health.

The rearrangement links TRBV2 to TRBJ1-1; D call uncertain. V gave up 2 bases and J gave up 7 bases, with 14 bases separating them. The CDR3 extends over 14 amino acids. Germline V gives CDR1 SNHLY, CDR2 FYNNEI. The CDR3 coding sequence is TGTGCCAGCAGTGAAATTCCGCGTACCGGTGAAGCTTTCTTT. Amino acids: CASSEIPRTGEAFF.

The V gene is TRBV28, the J gene TRBJ1-5; D is ambiguous. The ends were cut back, 2 bases at V and 8 bases at J, with 7 bases in the middle. The CDR3 consists of 12 residues. Germline-derived CDR1 and CDR2 are MDHEN and SYDVKM. This CDR3 reads CASSLATEPQHF. Written as DNA, the CDR3 is TGTGCCAGCAGTTTAGCAACGGAGCCCCAGCATTTT.

The chain joins TRBV28 to TRBJ1-2, with D possibly being TRBD1 (5 bases). V lost 5 bases and J 2 bases, leaving 12 bases between the germline ends. CDR1 and CDR2 (germline): MDHEN, SYDVKM. This CDR3 contains 14 residues. The CDR3 DNA follows: TGTGCCAGCAGTAGGGGACCGACAAACTATGGCTACACCTTC. It is translated as CASSRGPTNYGYTF.

DNA of the CDR3: TGCGCCAGCAGGCCCGGACGGAACTATGGCTACACCTTC. Amino acids: CASRPGRNYGYTF. The chain recombines TRBV23-1 with TRBJ1-2, with D uncertain. TRBV23-1 is an open reading frame, and its role is uncertain. There are 13 residues in the CDR3. The V end lost 6 bases, the J end lost 2 bases, and 10 bases lay between the germline ends.

This sequence joins TRBV6-5 and TRBJ2-7, with D perhaps given as TRBD1 or TRBD2 (5 bases each). CDR3 length: 14 amino acids. With 6 bases removed from V and 1 base from J, the gap between germline ends came to 13 bases. CDR1 and CDR2 from the germline V gene are MNHEY and SVGAGI. The CDR3: CASRVGTGSYEQYF. The CDR3 nucleotides are TGTGCCAGCAGAGTGGGGACGGGATCCTACGAGCAGTACTTC.

J is TRBJ2-2 and V is TRBV10-3; tentatively, D is TRBD2 (6 bases). The V gene's germline CDR1 is ENHRY and CDR2 SYGVKD. The V end lost 10 bases, the J end lost 3 bases, and 18 bases lay between the germline ends. The CDR3 runs 15 residues. The CDR3 nucleotides read TGTGCCAGTACTGACCTAGGCGGGGACACCGGGGAGCTGTTTTTT. This sequence encodes CASTDLGGDTGELFF.

The rearrangement links TRBV28 to TRBJ2-1; perhaps TRBD2 as D (5 bases). The CDR3 has 16 amino acids. V was clipped by 3 bases and J by 4 bases, with 16 bases between them. Germline lookup yields CDR1 MDHEN and CDR2 SYDVKM. The CDR3 DNA sequence: TGTGCCAGCAGTTTCGGAAGAGGGAATGCGTACAATGAGCAGTTCTTC. Translated, it gives CASSFGRGNAYNEQFF.

The chain uses TRBV10-3 and TRBJ1-1; D is unclear. The CDR3 is 8 amino acids. Between the trimmed V and J ends, which lost 9 bases and 8 bases, there was a span of 4 bases. CDR1 and CDR2 (germline): ENHRY, SYGVKD. The CDR3 loop is CAMAEAFF. The CDR3 region has the DNA TGTGCCATGGCCGAAGCTTTCTTT.

The chain carries TRBV5-1 and TRBJ1-3; D is perhaps TRBD1 (6 bases). The CDR3 runs 17 residues. Germline lookup yields CDR1 SGHRS and CDR2 YFSETQ. Trimming cost V 0 bases and J 0 bases, with 13 bases left between them. The CDR3 region is CASSLGEQGLSGNTIYF. The CDR3 region has the DNA TGCGCCAGCAGCTTGGGGGAGCAGGGGCTCTCTGGAAACACCATATATTTT.

The V call is TRBV2, the J call TRBJ1-4; TRBD1 aligns across 8 bases. Per the germline V gene, CDR1 is SNHLY and CDR2 is FYNNEI. There are 18 residues in the CDR3. The J segment lost 7 bases and the V segment lost 6 bases, leaving 19 bases of the junction unmatched. CDR3 loop: CASRDHPGTGKGSEKLFF. CDR3 nucleotides: TGTGCCAGCAGAGACCACCCCGGGACAGGAAAGGGGAGTGAAAAACTGTTTTTT.

This chain uses TRBV27 with TRBJ2-7; unclear D gene. Looked up from germline, CDR1 is MNHEY and CDR2 is SMNVEV (reference sequence). Trimming removed 0 bases from V and 0 bases from J, with 15 bases in between. The CDR3 is made up of 17 amino acids. The CDR3 DNA is TGTGCCAGCAGTTTATCGAAAGAAGAGACCGCCTCCTACGAGCAGTACTTC. Translation: CASSLSKEETASYEQYF.

This chain connects TRBV3-1 (or the pseudogene TRBV3-2) to TRBJ1-2; a possible D gene is TRBD1 (6 bases). This CDR3 has 15 amino acids. The V and J ends lost 1 base and 4 bases respectively, with 13 bases between them. Germline assignment: CDR1 LGHDT and CDR2 YNNKEL (reference sequence). The DNA of the CDR3 is TGTGCCAGCAGCCAAGGTTGGGGGACATCCTATGGCTACACCTTC. This gives the protein CASSQGWGTSYGYTF.

In its sample, this clone was seen many times. The sample has other DNA sequences that encode this CDR3 too. This chain uses TRBV10-2 with TRBJ1-5; D is unresolved. V lost 0 bases and J 0 bases, leaving 3 bases between the germline ends. The V gene's germline CDR1 is WSHSY and CDR2 SAAADI. This CDR3 region has 14 residues. The CDR3 sequence: CASSESGSNQPQHF. In nucleotides, the CDR3 is TGCGCCAGCAGTGAGTCCGGTAGCAATCAGCCCCAGCATTTT.

The chain employs TRBV6-1 and TRBJ1-5; 7 bases agree with TRBD1. Germline V gives CDR1 MNHNS, CDR2 SASEGT. There are 17 residues in the CDR3. Trimming at V came to 3 bases and at J to 3 bases, leaving 11 bases not matched to a gene. The CDR3 sequence is CASSEYRGMGYNQPQHF. As DNA, the CDR3 is TGTGCCAGCAGTGAGTACAGGGGTATGGGGTACAATCAGCCCCAGCATTTT.

The CDR3 is CASSLQGSGVGRTEAFF. CDR3 nucleotide sequence: TGTGCCAGCAGCCTCCAAGGCTCTGGGGTAGGTCGCACTGAAGCTTTCTTT. V and J are TRBV7-2 and TRBJ1-1; the D is unclear. Germline CDR1 reads SGHTA; CDR2 reads FQGNSA. This CDR3 region has 17 residues. Between the trimmed V and J ends, which lost 5 bases and 4 bases, there was a span of 23 bases. Looking up the rest from reference TRBV7-2 and TRBJ1-1 gives the full variable domain: GAGVSQSPSNKVTEKGKDVELRCDPISGHTALYWYRQSLGQGLEFLIYFQGNSAPDKSGLPSDRFSAERTGGSVSTLTIQRTQQEDSAVYLCASSLQGSGVGRTEAFFGQGTRLTVV.

As concerns this clone: This sample includes further DNA sequences coding for the same CDR3. V is TRBV11-1 and J is TRBJ1-1, with D hard to call. Germline V gene lookup returns CDR1 SGHAT and CDR2 FQDESV (reference sequence). Trimming removed 3 bases at V and 1 base at J, with 9 bases between. CDR3 length equals 14 residues. As DNA, the CDR3 is TGTGCCAGCAGCTTTGGCCACCGGAACACTGAAGCTTTCTTT. Its translation: CASSFGHRNTEAFF. The full variable domain, in which reference TRBV11-1 and TRBJ1-1 provide the parts outside the CDR3, is EAEVAQSPRYKITEKSQAVAFWCDPISGHATLYWYRQILGQGPELLVQFQDESVVDDSQLPKDRFSAERLKGVDSTLKIQPAELGDSAMYLCASSFGHRNTEAFFGQGTRLTVV.

This clone was observed a handful of times. The V gene is TRBV11-1, the J gene TRBJ1-1; 11 bases agree with TRBD1. Trimming took 5 bases from V and 1 from J; bases not matched to a gene: 6. Germline loops: CDR1 SGHAT, CDR2 FQDESV (reference sequence). The CDR3 sequence is 16 residues long. CDR3 sequence: CASSPRDRGSNTEAFF. The CDR3 nucleotides are TGTGCCAGCAGCCCAAGGGACAGGGGGTCGAACACTGAAGCTTTCTTT.

V usage is TRBV28 and J usage is TRBJ1-4; tentative D call: TRBD1 (5 bases). Per germline, CDR1 MDHEN and CDR2 SYDVKM. CDR3 size: 12 residues. The V end was cut by 6 bases, the J end by 11 bases, with 13 bases between. CDR3 in DNA: TGTGCCAGCAGCCCAGGGTCTGGGAAACTGTTTTTT. Translation: CASSPGSGKLFF. The entire variable domain, with the rest obtained from reference TRBV28 and TRBJ1-4, is as follows: DVKVTQSSRYLVKRTGEKVFLECVQDMDHENMFWYRQDPGLGLRLIYFSYDVKMKEKGDIPEGYSVSREKKERFSLILESASTNQTSMYLCASSPGSGKLFFGSGTQLSVL.

The chain carries TRBV11-3 and TRBJ2-2, with 11 nucleotides matching TRBD1. Germline assignment: CDR1 SGHNT and CDR2 YENEEA. The length of the CDR3 is 15 residues. The ends lost 5 bases at V and 4 bases at J; junction bases unmatched: 3. The CDR3 DNA is TGTGCCAGCAGCATTGGGACAGGGGGCACCGGGGAGCTGTTTTTT. It yields the protein CASSIGTGGTGELFF.

V gene TRBV27 combines with J gene TRBJ2-2; tentative D call: TRBD2 (6 bases). Trimming pared 5 bases from V and 0 bases from J, leaving 10 bases between. This CDR3 has 15 residues. The germline gives CDR1 MNHEY, CDR2 SMNVEV (reference sequence). CDR3 bases: TGTGCCAGCAGTCCCCGGACTACGAACACCGGGGAGCTGTTTTTT. Translating gives CASSPRTTNTGELFF.

The chain joins TRBV7-3 to TRBJ2-5; D perhaps matches TRBD2 (6 bases). Trimming took 3 bases from V and 3 from J, leaving 8 bases between them. This CDR3 is built from 13 residues. The germline gives CDR1 SGHTA, CDR2 FQGTGA. The CDR3, as DNA: TGTGCCAGCAGCTTCGGCGGGGAAGAGACCCAGTACTTC. As protein: CASSFGGEETQYF.

A few counts support this clone. This chain links TRBV5-6 with TRBJ1-1; 8 positions match TRBD1. J was trimmed by 1 base and V by 3 bases; bases with no gene match: 2. The CDR3 runs to 14 residues. CDR1 and CDR2 (germline): SGHDT, YYEEEE. The CDR3 sequence: CASSWDRRNTEAFF. Written as DNA, the CDR3 is TGTGCCAGCAGCTGGGACAGGAGGAACACTGAAGCTTTCTTT.

The chain is built from TRBV6-5 and TRBJ2-1; D remains ambiguous. The CDR3 is 11 amino acids. From germline, CDR1 is MNHEY and CDR2 SVGAGI. The V end was cut by 6 bases, the J end by 4 bases, with 4 bases between. CDR3 nucleotides: TGTGCCAGCAGCACTTACAATGAGCAGTTCTTC. It specifies CASSTYNEQFF.

The chain uses TRBV19 and TRBJ1-3; D not resolved. V was trimmed by 5 bases and J by 0 bases, leaving 14 bases between them. CDR3 length: 16 residues. Per germline, CDR1 LNHDA and CDR2 SQIVND (reference sequence). The CDR3 DNA is TGTGCCAGTAGTCCTCCGGGCTTTTTCTCTGGAAACACCATATATTTT. This gives the protein CASSPPGFFSGNTIYF. Supplemented by reference TRBV19 and TRBJ1-3, the full variable domain reads DGGITQSPKYLFRKEGQNVTLSCEQNLNHDAMYWYRQDPGQGLRLIYYSQIVNDFQKGDIAEGYSVSREKKESFPLTVTSAQKNPTAFYLCASSPPGFFSGNTIYFGEGSWLTVV.

This clone has a single count. The chain links TRBV27 to TRBJ2-1, with D possibly being TRBD1 (5 bases). CDR3 length: 15 amino acids. Germline V lookup: CDR1 MNHEY, CDR2 SMNVEV (reference sequence). V dropped 6 bases and J dropped 2 bases, with 14 bases sitting between them. The CDR3 DNA is TGTGCCAGCAGCCCTCCAGGGTTAGCCTACAATGAGCAGTTCTTC. It is translated as CASSPPGLAYNEQFF.

The chain carries TRBV11-3 and TRBJ1-2; TRBD1 might be the D (5 bases). V lost 4 bases and J 3 bases, leaving 18 bases between the germline ends. Germline CDR1 and CDR2: SGHNT and YENEEA. The CDR3 extends over 16 amino acids. The CDR3 DNA follows: TGTGCCAGCAGCTACCACTCCGGGGGTCGGGACTATGGCTACACCTTC. Its protein is CASSYHSGGRDYGYTF.

This clone was seen a few times. The chain has TRBV2 and TRBJ2-2, with TRBD1 identical over 9 bases. CDR1 and CDR2 (germline): SNHLY, FYNNEI. Trimming removed 7 bases from V and 5 bases from J; junction bases left unmatched: 8. This CDR3 spans 15 amino acids. CDR3 sequence: CASTSQGAGTGELFF. DNA for the CDR3: TGTGCCAGCACCTCACAGGGGGCCGGTACCGGGGAGCTGTTTTTT.

The chain uses TRBV19 and TRBJ2-4, with 8 bases matching TRBD1. The CDR3 spans 16 residues. V shed 7 bases, J shed 9 bases, and the junction held 17 bases outside the gene matches. Germline lookup yields CDR1 LNHDA and CDR2 SQIVND (reference sequence). Here the CDR3 reads CASTPTTLGQGGIQYF. The CDR3 DNA sequence: TGTGCCAGTACCCCAACCACCCTTGGACAGGGCGGCATTCAGTACTTC.

The chain combines TRBV11-2 with TRBJ1-6, with no clear D. Germline loops: CDR1 SGHAT, CDR2 FQNNGV. Deletions cut 4 bases from V and 8 bases from J, with 9 bases between. This CDR3 contains 13 residues. In DNA form, the CDR3 reads TGTGCCAGCAGCTCTCGTGCAGATTCACCCCTCCACTTT. Translation: CASSSRADSPLHF.